This T cell receptor (beta chain) was captured in a study of cytomegalovirus exposure and HLA in healthy donors. Primers: 60 Vbeta forward and 13 Jbeta reverse. Sequencing was performed with immunoSEQ multiplex PCR; in TCRdb, only in-frame clones are kept and a portion is missing. The sample records some 130,000 clones, roughly 62% being singletons. Trimming took 2 bases from V and 4 from J, leaving 11 bases between them. CDR3 length: 14 residues. Germline CDR1 and CDR2: MNHEY and SVGAGI. The sequenced sample consisted of PBMCs. This receptor was obtained from a man aged 25-45 years in good health and CMV-seropositive. The chain links TRBV6-5 to TRBJ1-2; possibly TRBD1 for D (6 bases). CDR3 in amino acids: CASSYATGFYGYTF. The CDR3, as DNA: TGTGCCAGCAGTTACGCAACAGGGTTCTATGGCTACACCTTC.